Listed below are T cell receptor beta chains from one sample, sequenced in a study of neoadjuvant anti-PD-1 for oral cavity cancer. Sequencing was performed with immunoSEQ multiplex PCR; in TCRdb, only in-frame clones are kept and a portion is missing. The table includes around 16,000 clones, about two thirds detected once. Here the sequenced sample was PBMCs, taken before nivolumab (anti-PD-1) treatment. The receptors were sampled from a person aged 35 to 85 with oral cavity squamous cell carcinoma. Each CDR3 is given with its conserved first and last residue. A D gene is named only where the DNA matches it firmly. The listing skips clone size in some rows; elsewhere it reads once, few, many or a size class.

V gene: TRBV19; clone size: .; D gene: .; J gene: TRBJ1-1; CDR3 DNA: TGTGCCAGTAGTTGGTCCAGCACTGAAGCTTTCTTT; CDR3 protein: CASSWSSTEAFF
V gene: TRBV10-1; clone size: .; D gene: TRBD2; J gene: TRBJ2-1; CDR3 DNA: TGCGCCAGCAAGGGACTAGCGGGGGTTAATGAGCAGTTCTTC; CDR3 protein: CASKGLAGVNEQFF
V gene: TRBV6-1; clone size: .; D gene: .; J gene: TRBJ1-1; CDR3 DNA: TGTGCCAGCAGTGAAGCGCAATATGGGTCTGGGAACACTGAAGCTTTCTTT; CDR3 protein: CASSEAQYGSGNTEAFF
V gene: TRBV6-5; clone size: .; D gene: TRBD2; J gene: TRBJ2-1; CDR3 DNA: TGTGCCAGCAGTGTAGCGGGACTCAATGAGCAGTTCTTC; CDR3 protein: CASSVAGLNEQFF
V gene: TRBV9; clone size: .; D gene: .; J gene: TRBJ1-3; CDR3 DNA: TGTGCCAGCAGCGTAGAGCTTGGAAACACCATATATTTT; CDR3 protein: CASSVELGNTIYF
V gene: TRBV27; clone size: once; D gene: .; J gene: TRBJ1-2; CDR3 DNA: TGTGCCAGCAGTTTGAGCGGATTTAACTATGGCTACACCTTC; CDR3 protein: CASSLSGFNYGYTF
V gene: TRBV6-5; clone size: .; D gene: TRBD1; J gene: TRBJ2-1; CDR3 DNA: TGTGCCAGCAGTTTCGACAGGGCGGTCAATGAGCAGTTCTTC; CDR3 protein: CASSFDRAVNEQFF
V gene: TRBV6-1; clone size: .; D gene: .; J gene: TRBJ1-5; CDR3 DNA: TGTGCCAGCATCTGGGAGGGGGGCGTTCAGCCCCAGCATTTT; CDR3 protein: CASIWEGGVQPQHF
V gene: TRBV4-1; clone size: .; D gene: .; J gene: TRBJ2-1; CDR3 DNA: TGCGCCAGCAGCCAATACAATGAGCAGTTCTTC; CDR3 protein: CASSQYNEQFF
V gene: TRBV6-1; clone size: few; D gene: .; J gene: TRBJ1-5; CDR3 DNA: TGTGCCAGCAGTGGGGGACTTAGCAATCAGCCCCAGCATTTT; CDR3 protein: CASSGGLSNQPQHF
V gene: TRBV7-3; clone size: .; D gene: TRBD1; J gene: TRBJ2-1; CDR3 DNA: TGTGCCAGCAGCCCGGGGACAGGGGCTAATGAGCAGTTCTTC; CDR3 protein: CASSPGTGANEQFF
V gene: TRBV19; clone size: .; D gene: .; J gene: TRBJ1-5; CDR3 DNA: TGTGCCAGTACCGCCCCGGACTGGCCCTATCAGCCCCAGCATTTT; CDR3 protein: CASTAPDWPYQPQHF
V gene: TRBV30; clone size: .; D gene: TRBD2; J gene: TRBJ2-3; CDR3 DNA: TGTGCCTGGAGCGCTATGGGGGGGGCAGATACGCAGTATTTT; CDR3 protein: CAWSAMGGADTQYF
V gene: TRBV5-1; clone size: .; D gene: TRBD2; J gene: TRBJ2-3; CDR3 DNA: TGCGCCAGCAGCCGCGTAGAGACTAGCGGGGGGACTGATACGCAGTATTTT; CDR3 protein: CASSRVETSGGTDTQYF
V gene: TRBV7-3; clone size: .; D gene: TRBD1; J gene: TRBJ1-2; CDR3 DNA: TGTGCCAGCAGCCCACCGGGACAGGGGCGCAGCGGCTACACCTTC; CDR3 protein: CASSPPGQGRSGYTF
V gene: TRBV7-2; clone size: few; D gene: .; J gene: TRBJ1-5; CDR3 DNA: TGTGCCAGCAGCCCGGTAGCTAGCAATCAGCCCCAGCATTTT; CDR3 protein: CASSPVASNQPQHF